This T cell receptor beta chain originates from a study of cytomegalovirus exposure and HLA in healthy donors. The PCR ran on 60 Vbeta and 13 Jbeta primers. Sequencing used immunoSEQ multiplex PCR; TCRdb keeps in-frame clones, though not all of them. The sample totals some 33,000 clones; its top ten clones hold about 5%. Study-wide points: Using a false discovery rate of 0.05, a later analysis showed that 15,000 to 20,000 TCR beta sequences were associated with HLA alleles. In an earlier analysis, about 87% or about 30%: the productive usage of most TCR beta V segments. Reported findings show TCR beta sequences accurately forecast HLA-A and HLA-B alleles in most subjects.

Looked up from germline, CDR1 is KGHSH and CDR2 is LQKENI. The CDR3 spans 12 residues. V lost 1 base, J lost 6 bases, and 5 bases lay in between. On this clone itself: Its antigen remains unidentified.

The chain uses TRBV18 and TRBJ2-3; weak D call: TRBD2 (5 bases). The sequenced sample consisted of PBMCs. The receptor comes from a female donor in good health and CMV-seronegative. CDR3 region: CASSPLADTQYF. The CDR3 bases are TGTGCCAGCTCACCACTAGCGGATACGCAGTATTTT.